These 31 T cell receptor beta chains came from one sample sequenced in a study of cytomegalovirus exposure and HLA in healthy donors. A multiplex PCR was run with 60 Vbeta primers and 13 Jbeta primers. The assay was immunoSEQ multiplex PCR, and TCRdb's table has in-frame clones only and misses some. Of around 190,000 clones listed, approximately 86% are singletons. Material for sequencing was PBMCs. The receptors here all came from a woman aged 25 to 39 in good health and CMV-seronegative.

CDR3 residues: CASRLSDRGSNIQYF. The CDR3 region has the DNA TGTGCCAGTCGCCTCTCGGACAGGGGATCGAACATTCAGTACTTC. The chain joins TRBV19 to TRBJ2-4; 9 positions agree with TRBD1. V lost 8 bases to trimming and J lost 7 bases; unmatched junction nucleotides: 12. Looked up from germline, CDR1 is LNHDA and CDR2 is SQIVND (reference sequence). The CDR3 extends over 15 amino acids.

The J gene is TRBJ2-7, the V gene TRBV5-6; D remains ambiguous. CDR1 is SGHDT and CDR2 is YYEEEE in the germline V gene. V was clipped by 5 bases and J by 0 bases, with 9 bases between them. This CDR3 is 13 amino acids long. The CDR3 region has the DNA TGTGCCAGCAGTTCCCGAGGCTCCTACGAGCAGTACTTC. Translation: CASSSRGSYEQYF. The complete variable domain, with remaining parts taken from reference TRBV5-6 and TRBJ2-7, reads DAGVTQSPTHLIKTRGQQVTLRCSPKSGHDTVSWYQQALGQGPQFIFQYYEEEERQRGNFPDRFSGHQFPNYSSELNVNALLLGDSALYLCASSSRGSYEQYFGPGTRLTVT.

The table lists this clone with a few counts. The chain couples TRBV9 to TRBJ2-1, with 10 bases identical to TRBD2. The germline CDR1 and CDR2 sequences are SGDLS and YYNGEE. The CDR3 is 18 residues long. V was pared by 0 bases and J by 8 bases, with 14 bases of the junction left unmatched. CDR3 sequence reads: CASSVVGSGGTLGDEQFF. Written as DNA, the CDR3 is TGTGCCAGCAGCGTAGTTGGTAGCGGGGGGACCCTAGGCGATGAGCAGTTCTTC. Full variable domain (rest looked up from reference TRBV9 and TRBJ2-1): DSGVTQTPKHLITATGQRVTLRCSPRSGDLSVYWYQQSLDQGLQFLIQYYNGEERAKGNILERFSAQQFPDLHSELNLSSLELGDSALYFCASSVVGSGGTLGDEQFFGPGTRLTVL.

The CDR3 bases are TGCGCCAGCAGCTTGCTCTCACCCAGGAACACTGAAGCTTTCTTT. Its translation: CASSLLSPRNTEAFF. The chain combines TRBV5-1 with TRBJ1-1; D gene unclear. The germline gives CDR1 SGHRS, CDR2 YFSETQ. The CDR3 covers 15 residues. The ends were cut back, 1 base at V and 1 base at J, with 11 bases in the middle.

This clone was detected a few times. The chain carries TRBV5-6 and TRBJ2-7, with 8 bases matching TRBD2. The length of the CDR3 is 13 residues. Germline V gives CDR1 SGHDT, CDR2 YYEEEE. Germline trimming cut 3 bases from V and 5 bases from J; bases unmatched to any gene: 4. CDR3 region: CASSSGGGHEQYF. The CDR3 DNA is TGTGCCAGCAGCTCCGGGGGGGGGCACGAGCAGTACTTC.

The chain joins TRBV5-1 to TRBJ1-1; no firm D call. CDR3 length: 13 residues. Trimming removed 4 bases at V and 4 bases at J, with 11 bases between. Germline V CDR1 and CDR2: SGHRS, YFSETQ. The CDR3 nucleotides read TGCGCCAGCAGCCCCTTCTCGAGCACTGAAGCTTTCTTT. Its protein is CASSPFSSTEAFF. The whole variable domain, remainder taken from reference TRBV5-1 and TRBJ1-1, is KAGVTQTPRYLIKTRGQQVTLSCSPISGHRSVSWYQQTPGQGLQFLFEYFSETQRNKGNFPGRFSGRQFSNSRSEMNVSTLELGDSALYLCASSPFSSTEAFFGQGTRLTVV.

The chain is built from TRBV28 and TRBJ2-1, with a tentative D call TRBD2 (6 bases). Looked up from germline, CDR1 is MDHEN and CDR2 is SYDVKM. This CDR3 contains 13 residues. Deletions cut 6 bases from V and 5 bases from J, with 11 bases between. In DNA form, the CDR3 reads TGTGCCAGCAGGGGAGGAGTCGACAATGAGCAGTTCTTC. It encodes CASRGGVDNEQFF.

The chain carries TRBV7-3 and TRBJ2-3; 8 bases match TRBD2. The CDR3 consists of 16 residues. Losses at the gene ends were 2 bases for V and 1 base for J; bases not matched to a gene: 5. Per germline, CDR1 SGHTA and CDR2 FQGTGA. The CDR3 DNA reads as TGTGCCAGCAGCTTAGATCAAGCGGGGGGCACAGATACGCAGTATTTT. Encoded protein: CASSLDQAGGTDTQYF.

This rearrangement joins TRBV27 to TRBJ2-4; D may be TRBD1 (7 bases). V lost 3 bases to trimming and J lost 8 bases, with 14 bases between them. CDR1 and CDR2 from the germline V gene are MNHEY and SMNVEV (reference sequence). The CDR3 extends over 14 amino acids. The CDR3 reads CASSFGQGGDIQYF. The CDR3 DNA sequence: TGTGCCAGCAGTTTTGGGCAGGGGGGTGACATTCAGTACTTC.

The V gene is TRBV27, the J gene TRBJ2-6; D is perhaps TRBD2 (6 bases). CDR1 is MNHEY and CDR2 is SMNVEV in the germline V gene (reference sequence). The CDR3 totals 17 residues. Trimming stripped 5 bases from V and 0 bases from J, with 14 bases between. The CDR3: CASSSRRVLSGANVLTF. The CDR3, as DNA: TGTGCCAGCAGTAGTAGGAGGGTGCTCTCTGGGGCCAACGTCCTGACTTTC.

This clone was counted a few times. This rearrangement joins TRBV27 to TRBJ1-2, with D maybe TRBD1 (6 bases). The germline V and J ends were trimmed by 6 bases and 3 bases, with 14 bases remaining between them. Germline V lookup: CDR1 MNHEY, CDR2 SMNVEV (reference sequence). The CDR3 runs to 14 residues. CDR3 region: CASRRQGLDYGYTF. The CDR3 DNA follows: TGTGCCAGCAGAAGGCAGGGGCTAGACTATGGCTACACCTTC.

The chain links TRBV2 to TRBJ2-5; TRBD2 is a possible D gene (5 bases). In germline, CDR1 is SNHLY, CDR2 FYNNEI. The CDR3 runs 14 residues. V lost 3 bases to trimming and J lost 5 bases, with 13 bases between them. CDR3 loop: CASSEERFRETQYF. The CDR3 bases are TGTGCCAGCAGTGAGGAGCGGTTCCGGGAGACCCAGTACTTC.

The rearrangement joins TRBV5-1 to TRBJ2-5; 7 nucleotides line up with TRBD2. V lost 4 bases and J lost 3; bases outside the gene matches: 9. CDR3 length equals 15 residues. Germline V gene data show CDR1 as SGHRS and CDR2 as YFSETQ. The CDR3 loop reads CASSLGEGGEETQYF. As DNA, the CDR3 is TGCGCCAGCAGCCTCGGGGAGGGAGGTGAAGAGACCCAGTACTTC.

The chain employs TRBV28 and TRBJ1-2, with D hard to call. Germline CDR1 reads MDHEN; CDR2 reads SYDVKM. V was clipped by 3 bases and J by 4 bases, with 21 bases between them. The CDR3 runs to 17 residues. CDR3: CASSFLNLRRFTYGYTF. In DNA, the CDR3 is TGTGCCAGCAGTTTTCTTAATTTGAGGAGGTTTACCTATGGCTACACCTTC.

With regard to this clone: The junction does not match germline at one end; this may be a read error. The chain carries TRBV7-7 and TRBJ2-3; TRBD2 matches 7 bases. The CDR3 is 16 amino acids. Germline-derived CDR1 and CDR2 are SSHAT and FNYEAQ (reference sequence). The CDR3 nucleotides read TGTGCTAGCAGCCCTTGGGACTACTCTGAAGGCGATACGCAGTATTTT. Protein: CASSPWDYSEGDTQYF.

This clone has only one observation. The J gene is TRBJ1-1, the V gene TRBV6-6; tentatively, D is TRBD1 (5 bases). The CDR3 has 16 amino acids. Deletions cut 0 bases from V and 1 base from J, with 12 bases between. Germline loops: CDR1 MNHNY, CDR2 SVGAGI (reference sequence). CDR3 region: CASSYSSGGGNTEAFF. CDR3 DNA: TGTGCCAGCAGTTACTCGAGCGGGGGTGGGAACACTGAAGCTTTCTTT.

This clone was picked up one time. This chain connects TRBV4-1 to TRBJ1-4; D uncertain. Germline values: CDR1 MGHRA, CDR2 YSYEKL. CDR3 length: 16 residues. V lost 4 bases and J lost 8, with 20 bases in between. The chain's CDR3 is CASSPGKDLRGEKLFF. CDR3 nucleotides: TGCGCCAGCAGCCCGGGGAAGGACTTACGGGGAGAAAAACTGTTTTTT.

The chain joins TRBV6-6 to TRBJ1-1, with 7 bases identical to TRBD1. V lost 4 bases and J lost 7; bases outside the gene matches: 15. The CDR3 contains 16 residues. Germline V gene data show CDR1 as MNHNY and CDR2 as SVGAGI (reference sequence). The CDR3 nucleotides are TGTGCCAGCAGTTCGGCACCCGCTCACAGGGGTAGTGAAGCTTTCTTT. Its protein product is CASSSAPAHRGSEAFF.

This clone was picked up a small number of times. Here the CDR3 DNA reads TGTGCCAGCAGCTTATCGGATACGCAGTATTTT. Translated: CASSLSDTQYF. The J gene is TRBJ2-3, the V gene TRBV11-2; D is ambiguous. Germline V gene data show CDR1 as SGHAT and CDR2 as FQNNGV. Trimming stripped 2 bases from V and 6 bases from J, with 3 bases between. This CDR3 region has 11 residues.

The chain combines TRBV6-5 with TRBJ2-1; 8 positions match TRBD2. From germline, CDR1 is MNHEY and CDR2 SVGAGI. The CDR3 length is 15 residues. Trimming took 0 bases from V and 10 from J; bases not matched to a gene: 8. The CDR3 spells CASSYSGGALGEQFF. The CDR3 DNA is TGTGCCAGCAGTTACTCCGGGGGGGCCTTAGGGGAGCAGTTCTTC.

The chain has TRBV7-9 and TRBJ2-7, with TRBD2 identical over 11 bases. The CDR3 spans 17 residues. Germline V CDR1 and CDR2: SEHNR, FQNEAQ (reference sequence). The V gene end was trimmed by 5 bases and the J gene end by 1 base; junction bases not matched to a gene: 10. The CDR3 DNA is TGTGCCAGCAGCGATCAATTAGCGGGAGGGCCTTCCTACGAGCAGTACTTC. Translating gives CASSDQLAGGPSYEQYF.

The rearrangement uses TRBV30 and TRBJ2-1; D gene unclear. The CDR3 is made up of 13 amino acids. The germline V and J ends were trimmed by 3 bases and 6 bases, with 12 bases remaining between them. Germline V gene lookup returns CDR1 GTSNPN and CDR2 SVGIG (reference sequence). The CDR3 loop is CAWSSLLLNEQFF. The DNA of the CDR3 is TGTGCCTGGAGCTCGCTACTCCTCAATGAGCAGTTCTTC.

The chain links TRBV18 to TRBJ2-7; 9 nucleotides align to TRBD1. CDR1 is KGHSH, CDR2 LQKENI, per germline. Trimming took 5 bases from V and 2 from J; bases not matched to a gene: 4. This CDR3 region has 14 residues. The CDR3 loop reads CASSKGTGTYEQYF. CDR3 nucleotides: TGTGCCAGCTCAAAAGGGACAGGGACCTACGAGCAGTACTTC.

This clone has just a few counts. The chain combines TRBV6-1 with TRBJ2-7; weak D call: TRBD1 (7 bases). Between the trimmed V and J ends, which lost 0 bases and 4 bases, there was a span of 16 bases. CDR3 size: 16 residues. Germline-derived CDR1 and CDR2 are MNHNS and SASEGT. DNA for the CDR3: TGTGCCAGCAGTGAAGCGCAGGGGGGACCCTCATACGAGCAGTACTTC. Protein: CASSEAQGGPSYEQYF.

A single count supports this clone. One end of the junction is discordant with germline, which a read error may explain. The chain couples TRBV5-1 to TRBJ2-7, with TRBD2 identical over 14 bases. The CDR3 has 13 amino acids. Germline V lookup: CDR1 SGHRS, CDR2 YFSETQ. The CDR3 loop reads CASSLSGTSGGAF. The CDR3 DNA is TGCGCCAGCAGCTTGTCCGGGACTAGCGGGGGAGCATTC.

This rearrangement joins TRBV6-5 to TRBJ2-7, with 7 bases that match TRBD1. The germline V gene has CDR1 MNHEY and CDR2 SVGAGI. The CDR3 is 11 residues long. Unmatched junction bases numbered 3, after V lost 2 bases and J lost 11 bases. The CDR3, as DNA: TGTGCCAGCAGTTACCTCGGGACAGAGTACTTC. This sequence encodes CASSYLGTEYF.

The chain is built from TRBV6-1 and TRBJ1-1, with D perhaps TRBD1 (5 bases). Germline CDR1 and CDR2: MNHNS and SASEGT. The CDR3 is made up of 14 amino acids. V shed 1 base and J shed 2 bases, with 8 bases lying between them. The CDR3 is CASSEGTLNTEAFF. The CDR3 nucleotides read TGTGCCAGCAGTGAAGGGACATTAAACACTGAAGCTTTCTTT.

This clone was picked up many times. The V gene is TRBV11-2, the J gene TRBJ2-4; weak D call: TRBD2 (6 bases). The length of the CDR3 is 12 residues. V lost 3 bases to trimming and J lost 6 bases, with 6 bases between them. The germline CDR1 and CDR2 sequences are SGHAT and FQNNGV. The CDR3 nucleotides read TGTGCCAGCAGCTTTAGCGGAAACATTCAGTACTTC. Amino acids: CASSFSGNIQYF.

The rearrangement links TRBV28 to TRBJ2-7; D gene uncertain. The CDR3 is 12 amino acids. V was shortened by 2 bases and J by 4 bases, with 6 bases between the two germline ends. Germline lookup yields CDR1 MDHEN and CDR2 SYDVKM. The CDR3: CASSLNNYEQYF. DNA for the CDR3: TGTGCCAGCAGTTTAAACAATTACGAGCAGTACTTC.

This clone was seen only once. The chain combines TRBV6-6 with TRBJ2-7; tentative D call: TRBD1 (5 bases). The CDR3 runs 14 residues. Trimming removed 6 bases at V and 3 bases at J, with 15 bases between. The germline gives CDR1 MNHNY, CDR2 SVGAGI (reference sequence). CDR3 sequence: CASRQGPSNYEQYF. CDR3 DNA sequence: TGTGCCAGCAGGCAGGGCCCATCCAACTACGAGCAGTACTTC.

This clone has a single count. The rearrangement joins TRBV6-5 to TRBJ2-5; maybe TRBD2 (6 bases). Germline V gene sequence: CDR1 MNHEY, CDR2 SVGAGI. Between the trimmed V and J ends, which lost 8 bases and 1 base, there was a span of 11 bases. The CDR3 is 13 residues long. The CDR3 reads CASGGMAQETQYF. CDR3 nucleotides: TGTGCCAGCGGGGGGATGGCCCAAGAGACCCAGTACTTC.